This T cell receptor (beta chain) is drawn from a study of control samples from healthy donors and cancer patients. The protocol was immunoSEQ multiplex PCR, while the TCRdb copy is restricted to in-frame clones and leaves out a portion. The table has under 130,000 clones, roughly 91% seen once. Germline lookup yields CDR1 SGHRS and CDR2 YFSETQ. V shed 3 bases and J 3 bases; nucleotides not matched to a gene: 12. CDR3 length: 16 amino acids. The receptor was isolated from a man in his sixties with lung cancer. The chain carries TRBV5-1 and TRBJ2-7; 7 nucleotides line up with TRBD1. Sequenced sample: PBMCs. The CDR3 DNA sequence: TGCGCCAGCAGCTCCAGAGGGGGCGCGTCACTCTACGAGCAGTACTTC. Its translation is CASSSRGGASLYEQYF.